The source of this T cell receptor (beta chain) is a study of control samples from healthy donors and cancer patients (dated by TCRdb to the early 2020s). Library preparation used the immunoSEQ multiplex PCR assay. TCRdb re-hosts the immuneACCESS table, in-frame sequences only. Its copies lack some clones; in the studies checked, an unresolved V gene accounts for under half of them, and the cause for the rest is not known. Counted in this sample were approximately 66,000 clones; around 87% of them appeared once. The top ten hold roughly 5.7% of the sample. Points on this clone: The target of this receptor is not known. The input lacks base qualities; no much larger clone sits a single base away.

The CDR3 contains 13 residues, cysteine and phenylalanine counted. Just the 39-base CDR3 DNA is kept, in frame starting at base 1. Germline trimming amounts to 8 bases on V and 8 bases on J, with 6 as the count of junction bases outside the gene matches. The receptor was isolated from a man between 60 and 75 years old with colorectal cancer. The sample was PBMCs. The V and J segments used are TRBV12-3 or TRBV12-4 and TRBJ1-6, with TRBD1 identical over 7 junction bases. Read as DNA, the sequence is TGTGCCAGCCAGGGGGGAAGGCATTCACCCCTCCACTTT. Its protein is CASQGGRHSPLHF.